The 27 T cell receptor beta chains given below trace back to one sample, sequenced in a study of T cells after yellow fever vaccination. MiXCR, applied by TCRdb to the 5' RACE reads, yields one record per CDR3 protein. The table includes approximately 330,000 distinct CDR3 sequences, approximately 12% detected once. The material sequenced was CD4+ T cells sorted from PBMCs, taken 15 days after the yellow fever booster vaccination. These receptors all stem from a man in his late teens or twenties who received the YFV17D yellow fever vaccine.

This rearrangement joins TRBV6-6 to TRBJ2-3, with 9 bases lining up with TRBD2. V was clipped by 5 bases and J by 6 bases; unmatched bases: 15. The CDR3 totals 17 residues. Germline V lookup: CDR1 MNHNY, CDR2 SVGAGI (reference sequence). CDR3 in amino acids: CASSPPEGAGGPDTQYF. DNA of the CDR3: TGTGCCAGCAGTCCCCCGGAGGGAGCGGGGGGTCCCGATACGCAGTATTTT.

This rearrangement joins TRBV4-3 to TRBJ1-6; 7 nucleotides line up with TRBD1. V trimming: 4 bases; J trimming: 9 bases; junction bases outside the gene matches: 9. CDR3 size: 15 residues. Germline V gene sequence: CDR1 LGHNA, CDR2 YSLEER. As DNA, the CDR3 is TGCGCCAGCAGCCGATCACAGGGGTCGGTTTCACCCCTCCACTTT. This codes for CASSRSQGSVSPLHF.

This clonotype was picked up a small number of times. V and J are TRBV6-5 and TRBJ2-1, with 11 nucleotides matching TRBD1. Trimming cost V 3 bases and J 8 bases; bases outside gene matches: 3. This CDR3 is 14 amino acids long. Germline CDR1 is MNHEY and CDR2 is SVGAGI. CDR3 nucleotides: TGTGCCAGCAGTTATTGGACAGGGGGCGATGAGCAGTTCTTC. Amino acids: CASSYWTGGDEQFF.

The chain couples TRBV2 to TRBJ2-1, with 8 bases matching TRBD2. This CDR3 is 15 amino acids long. Germline loops: CDR1 SNHLY, CDR2 FYNNEI. J was trimmed by 4 bases and V by 7 bases; bases with no gene match: 9. The CDR3: CASKSGGAMYNEQFF. The CDR3 DNA reads as TGTGCCAGCAAATCCGGGGGGGCCATGTACAATGAGCAGTTCTTC.

The CDR3 nucleotides read TGTGCCAGCAGTTATCAGGTACTGGCTTTCTTT. It translates to CASSYQVLAFF. The chain couples TRBV2 to TRBJ1-1; D gene unclear. V shed 5 bases and J shed 11 bases, with 12 bases lying between them. The V gene's germline CDR1 is SNHLY and CDR2 FYNNEI. The CDR3 runs 11 residues.

The rearrangement uses TRBV20-1 and TRBJ2-3, with D perhaps matching TRBD2 (7 bases). Trimming took 5 bases from V and 5 from J, leaving 17 bases between them. In germline, CDR1 is DFQATT, CDR2 SNEGSKA (reference sequence). The CDR3 consists of 14 residues. DNA of the CDR3: TGCAGTGCTCCGAAGAGGGGGGGCGGAGATACGCAGTATTTT. Residues: CSAPKRGGGDTQYF.

This clonotype was seen repeatedly, ten times or more. This sequence joins TRBV3-1 and TRBJ2-4, with D hard to call. Germline V lookup: CDR1 LGHDT, CDR2 YNNKEL (reference sequence). The ends were cut back, 0 bases at V and 7 bases at J, with 7 bases in the middle. The CDR3 runs 13 residues. The CDR3 protein is CASSQDHQNIQYF. CDR3 DNA: TGTGCCAGCAGCCAAGATCACCAGAACATTCAGTACTTC.

This chain links TRBV20-1 with TRBJ1-3; D is ambiguous. V was trimmed by 0 bases and J by 2 bases, leaving 8 bases between them. Germline lookup yields CDR1 DFQATT and CDR2 SNEGSKA (reference sequence). The CDR3 sequence is 14 residues long. CDR3 in amino acids: CSARDGRAGNTIYF. The CDR3 region has the DNA TGCAGTGCTAGAGATGGACGCGCTGGAAACACCATATATTTT.

V gene TRBV4-1 combines with J gene TRBJ1-4; a possible D gene is TRBD1 (5 bases). The CDR3 is made up of 13 amino acids. Germline values: CDR1 MGHRA, CDR2 YSYEKL. V lost 0 bases and J lost 9, with 8 bases in between. The CDR3, as DNA: TGCGCCAGCAGCCAAGATCCAGGGAAAAAACTGTTTTTT. Its protein product is CASSQDPGKKLFF.

This clonotype occurred once. The rearrangement uses TRBV7-2 and TRBJ2-1, with 8 nucleotides matching TRBD1. V dropped 4 bases and J dropped 8; count of bases not matched to a gene: 10. This CDR3 contains 15 residues. Germline CDR1 SGHTA, CDR2 FQGNSA. CDR3 residues: CASSSDRVRGHEQFF. The CDR3 DNA is TGTGCCAGCAGCTCGGACAGGGTCCGCGGGCATGAGCAGTTCTTC.

The genes are TRBV6-2 or TRBV6-3 and TRBJ1-5; perhaps TRBD1 as D (5 bases). CDR3 length equals 16 residues. The germline gives CDR1 MNHEY, CDR2 SVGEGT. Trimming left V 0 bases short and J 3 bases short, with 12 bases between. The CDR3 DNA reads as TGTGCCAGCAGTTACTCGACCAGGGCTTCCAATCAGCCCCAGCATTTT. Encoded protein: CASSYSTRASNQPQHF.

This chain links TRBV5-1 with TRBJ1-4; 7 nucleotides line up with TRBD1. Germline V gene sequence: CDR1 SGHRS, CDR2 YFSETQ. CDR3 length: 14 amino acids. J lost 7 bases, V lost 3 bases, and 6 bases had no gene match. The DNA for the CDR3 is TGCGCCAGCAGCTCAGGGGGTCAGGGTGAAAAACTGTTTTTT. Its translation: CASSSGGQGEKLFF. Filled out from reference TRBV5-1 and TRBJ1-4, the complete variable domain reads KAGVTQTPRYLIKTRGQQVTLSCSPISGHRSVSWYQQTPGQGLQFLFEYFSETQRNKGNFPGRFSGRQFSNSRSEMNVSTLELGDSALYLCASSSGGQGEKLFFGSGTQLSVL.

The chain combines TRBV25-1 with TRBJ1-1; TRBD1 matches 7 bases. Germline trimming cut 6 bases from V and 10 bases from J; bases unmatched to any gene: 11. Germline-derived CDR1 and CDR2 are MGHDK and SYGVNS. The CDR3 sequence is 13 residues long. CDR3 nucleotide sequence: TGTGCCAGCAGCGAGACAGGGTTGGCCGGAGCTTTCTTT. Amino acid sequence: CASSETGLAGAFF.

The CDR3 spells CASSTPPWGVPDTGELFF. The CDR3 region has the DNA TGCGCCAGCAGCACCCCACCTTGGGGAGTTCCCGACACCGGGGAGCTGTTTTTT. V and J are TRBV4-3 and TRBJ2-2; possibly TRBD2 for D (5 bases). Trimming removed 5 bases at V and 3 bases at J, with 22 bases between. CDR1 LGHNA and CDR2 YSLEER come from the germline V gene. The CDR3 extends over 18 amino acids.

This clonotype was seen ten or more times. CDR3 bases: TGTGCCAGCAGTAAACAGGGCCCAGAGCCCCAGCATTTT. This gives the protein CASSKQGPEPQHF. This chain connects TRBV2 to TRBJ1-5; possible D gene TRBD1, 6 bases. Deletions cut 5 bases from V and 8 bases from J, with 13 bases between. Germline values: CDR1 SNHLY, CDR2 FYNNEI. This CDR3 has 13 amino acids.

V gene TRBV7-2 combines with J gene TRBJ2-5; D is unclear. The CDR3 runs to 16 residues. The germline V gene encodes CDR1 SGHTA and CDR2 FQGNSA. V lost 4 bases, J lost 1 base, and 16 bases lay in between. Written as DNA, the CDR3 is TGTGCCAGCAGCTCTTCACTCGTTTGGTCCCAAGAGACCCAGTACTTC. Its protein is CASSSSLVWSQETQYF.

V is TRBV20-1 and J is TRBJ1-1; D remains unclear. Trimming took 2 bases from V and 13 from J, leaving 11 bases between them. The CDR3 has 10 residues. Germline V gene sequence: CDR1 DFQATT, CDR2 SNEGSKA (reference sequence). The CDR3 protein is CSARNLQIFF. CDR3 DNA sequence: TGCAGTGCTAGAAATCTCCAAATTTTCTTT.

This chain uses TRBV3-1 with TRBJ2-2, with TRBD2 matching 8 bases. The germline CDR1 and CDR2 sequences are LGHDT and YNNKEL (reference sequence). The length of the CDR3 is 15 residues. J lost 4 bases, V lost 3 bases, and 4 bases had no gene match. The chain's CDR3 is CASSHVRGGTGELFF. CDR3 nucleotide sequence: TGTGCCAGCAGCCACGTCCGGGGGGGCACCGGGGAGCTGTTTTTT.

This chain joins TRBV19 and TRBJ2-1; D might be TRBD1 or TRBD2, each matching 5 bases. The CDR3 length is 15 residues. Trimming pared 3 bases from V and 9 bases from J, leaving 18 bases between. Germline V gives CDR1 LNHDA, CDR2 SQIVND (reference sequence). CDR3 DNA sequence: TGTGCCAGTAGTATCAAAGGGACGAGTCGTGGTGAGCAGTTCTTC. Encoded protein: CASSIKGTSRGEQFF.

The chain uses TRBV2 and TRBJ1-6; D is uncertain. This CDR3 has 15 amino acids. Germline V CDR1 and CDR2: SNHLY, FYNNEI. Trimming removed 5 bases from V and 13 bases from J, with 21 bases in between. The CDR3 loop is CASSPTPPGIHPLHF. As DNA, the CDR3 is TGTGCCAGCAGTCCAACGCCTCCCGGAATTCACCCCCTCCACTTT.

This clonotype appeared many times. This sequence joins TRBV28 and TRBJ1-5, with D possibly TRBD1 on 5 matching bases. Looked up from germline, CDR1 is MDHEN and CDR2 is SYDVKM. V was trimmed by 2 bases and J by 4 bases, leaving 9 bases between them. This CDR3 spans 14 amino acids. As DNA, the CDR3 is TGTGCCAGCAGTTTAAGGGGAAGAAATCAGCCCCAGCATTTT. Translated: CASSLRGRNQPQHF.

The chain employs TRBV3-1 and TRBJ1-2; D is undetermined. Germline lookup yields CDR1 LGHDT and CDR2 YNNKEL (reference sequence). This CDR3 spans 12 amino acids. Trimming removed 1 base from V and 8 bases from J, with 8 bases in between. CDR3 nucleotides: TGTGCCAGCAGCCAAGGTGGGAAGGGCTACACCTTC. Protein: CASSQGGKGYTF.

At least ten counts were recorded for this clonotype. The chain combines TRBV30 with TRBJ2-5, with 7 bases lining up with TRBD2. V trimming: 0 bases; J trimming: 4 bases; junction bases outside the gene matches: 5. CDR3 length: 14 amino acids. CDR1 is GTSNPN, CDR2 SVGIG, per germline (reference sequence). CDR3 DNA: TGTGCCTGGAGTGTGGGGAGGGGACTAGAGACCCAGTACTTC. This translates into CAWSVGRGLETQYF. Full variable domain (missing parts from reference TRBV30 and TRBJ2-5): SQTIHQWPATLVQPVGSPLSLECTVEGTSNPNLYWYRQAAGRGLQLLFYSVGIGQISSEVPQNLSASRPQDRQFILSSKKLLLSDSGFYLCAWSVGRGLETQYFGPGTRLLVL.

The rearrangement links TRBV7-2 to TRBJ2-5, with TRBD1 as a possible D gene (5 bases). Germline values: CDR1 SGHTA, CDR2 FQGNSA. The CDR3 loop spans 13 amino acids. V gave up 5 bases and J gave up 5 bases, with 12 bases separating them. CDR3 DNA sequence: TGTGCCAGCAGCACTGGGGCCCGTGAGACCCAGTACTTC. Amino acids: CASSTGARETQYF.

This clonotype occurred a few times. The chain has TRBV27 and TRBJ2-3; TRBD1 aligns across 9 bases. The CDR3 sequence is 18 residues long. V gave up 6 bases and J gave up 4 bases; unmatched junction bases: 17. The germline CDR1 and CDR2 sequences are MNHEY and SMNVEV (reference sequence). The CDR3 nucleotides read TGTGCCAGCAGCTTTCACCGCTCCGGGACAGGGTTCCCAGATACGCAGTATTTT. Protein: CASSFHRSGTGFPDTQYF.

This clonotype was detected only a few times. The genes are TRBV4-3 and TRBJ2-6, with a weak D call TRBD2 (7 bases). Germline CDR1 reads LGHNA; CDR2 reads YSLEER. The CDR3 length is 15 residues. V shed 0 bases and J shed 9 bases, with 12 bases lying between them. This CDR3 reads CASSQERGGGNVLTF. The CDR3 DNA is TGCGCCAGCAGCCAAGAGAGGGGGGGAGGCAACGTCCTGACTTTC.

This clonotype was recorded a few times. The rearrangement links TRBV20-1 to TRBJ2-3, with 7 bases lining up with TRBD2. V was clipped by 3 bases and J by 2 bases; unmatched bases: 11. Germline V lookup: CDR1 DFQATT, CDR2 SNEGSKA (reference sequence). This CDR3 is built from 16 residues. CDR3 amino acids: CSASPFAGDLTDTQYF. The CDR3 nucleotides read TGCAGTGCTAGCCCCTTTGCGGGGGACCTCACAGATACGCAGTATTTT.